The rows below give T cell receptor beta chains drawn from one sample of a study of cytomegalovirus exposure and HLA in healthy donors. The assay was immunoSEQ multiplex PCR, and TCRdb's table has in-frame clones only and misses some. The data show about 120,000 clones, approximately 87% seen once. Sequencing input: PBMCs. All receptors derive from a young man in good health and CMV-seropositive. CDR3s include the opening cysteine and the closing phenylalanine or tryptophan. The D gene is left open where the match is weak. A clone size is listed for some rows: how often the clone was seen (once, few, many), or a class if it is expanded.

.,.,TRBJ2-2,12,TRBV6-5,TGTGCCAGCAGTTCCCAGGCCGGGGAGCTGTTTTTT,CASSSQAGELFF
few,.,TRBJ1-2,12,TRBV7-9,TGTGCCAGTTCAGGGGAGAACTATGGCTACACCTTC,CASSGENYGYTF
.,TRBD1,TRBJ2-2,13,TRBV19,TGTGCCAGTACTAGGGGGCCGGACGGGGAGCTGTTTTTT,CASTRGPDGELFF
.,TRBD1,TRBJ2-7,16,TRBV28,TGTGCCAGCAGTTCACTACGGGGACAGGGGTCGGGCGAGCAGTACTTC,CASSSLRGQGSGEQYF
.,.,TRBJ1-5,13,TRBV27,TGTGCCAGCAGTCCCGAGGTCAATCAGCCCCAGCATTTT,CASSPEVNQPQHF
.,TRBD2,TRBJ2-7,16,TRBV7-8,TGTGCCAGCAGTCTGGGAGGGGGACTAGTTGCCTACGAGCAGTACTTC,CASSLGGGLVAYEQYF
.,TRBD2,TRBJ2-3,18,TRBV4-2,TGTGCCAGCAGCCAAGACCGACTAGCGGGGGGGAGCACAGATACGCAGTATTTT,CASSQDRLAGGSTDTQYF
.,TRBD2,TRBJ2-7,16,TRBV19,TGTGCCAGTAGTATTGGTAGCGGGTTGAGCTCCTACGAGCAGTACTTC,CASSIGSGLSSYEQYF
.,.,TRBJ1-2,15,TRBV5-1,TGCGCCAGCAGCCTGACGCCAGGGGTAGAAGACGGCTACACCTTC,CASSLTPGVEDGYTF
once,.,TRBJ1-2,16,TRBV30,TGTGCCTGGAGCCAGCCCCCTGGACAGTCGCGCTATGGCTACACCTTC,CAWSQPPGQSRYGYTF
.,.,TRBJ2-5,14,TRBV6-5,TGTGCCAGCAGTGAAGGGGCAGGGTCAGAGACCCAGTACTTC,CASSEGAGSETQYF
.,TRBD2,TRBJ2-5,15,TRBV7-3,TGTGCCAGCAGCTTAAGCGGGGGGGAAGGAGAGACCCAGTACTTC,CASSLSGGEGETQYF
once,TRBD2,TRBJ2-1,15,TRBV4-2,TGTGCCAGCAGCCAAGCGGGGGGGGACGAAAATGAGCAGTTCTTC,CASSQAGGDENEQFF
.,TRBD2,TRBJ2-1,14,TRBV6-5,TGTGCCAGCAGTTATCGGGGGGGGGAAGATGAGCAGTTCTTC,CASSYRGGEDEQFF
.,.,TRBJ2-5,14,TRBV14,TGTGCCAGCAGCCCAACGGAGATCCAAGAGACCCAGTACTTC,CASSPTEIQETQYF
.,.,TRBJ2-2,15,TRBV30,TGTGCCTGGAGTGTACCCCTAGGCCTGTCCGGGGAGCTGTTTTTT,CAWSVPLGLSGELFF
.,TRBD1,TRBJ2-1,15,TRBV4-1,TGCGCCAGCAGTTACAGGGGGCAGGGGTACAATGAGCAGTTCTTC,CASSYRGQGYNEQFF
.,TRBD1,TRBJ1-1,15,TRBV7-6,TGTGCCAGCAGCTCCGGAGGCAGGGGGCACACTGAAGCTTTCTTT,CASSSGGRGHTEAFF
.,TRBD1,TRBJ1-5,15,TRBV11-2,TGTGCCAGCAGCGGCGGGACAGGGGCCAATCAGCCCCAGCATTTT,CASSGGTGANQPQHF
.,.,TRBJ1-5,13,TRBV2,TGTGCCAGCCGTGGGCCCGGCGGTCAGCCCCAGCATTTT,CASRGPGGQPQHF
.,TRBD1,TRBJ1-6,15,TRBV30,TGTGCCTGGAGCTCGGGACAGGGGAAAAATTCACCCCTCCACTTT,CAWSSGQGKNSPLHF
.,TRBD2,TRBJ2-1,16,TRBV19,TGTGCCAGTAGCTCCCCCCCGGGACTAGCGGGGGGGCCATCAGTCTTC,CASSSPPGLAGGPSVF
.,.,TRBJ1-4,14,TRBV19,TGTGCCAGTAGTATTGGAGACAGAGGAGAAAAACTGTTTTTT,CASSIGDRGEKLFF
.,.,TRBJ2-7,15,TRBV27,TGTGCCAGCAGTTTCCGGGGACTGGGATCCTACGAGCAGTACTTC,CASSFRGLGSYEQYF
once,.,TRBJ2-1,12,TRBV27,TGTGCCAGCCTAAACTACTACAATGAGCAGTTCTTC,CASLNYYNEQFF
.,TRBD1,TRBJ2-3,12,TRBV5-6,TGTGCCAGCAGAAGGGGGCTGGATACGCAGTATTTT,CASRRGLDTQYF